One and the same sample provided the 26 T cell receptor beta chains below, sequenced in a study of blood T cell repertoires in COVID-19 (dated by TCRdb to about 2020). Library preparation was by the immunoSEQ multiplex PCR assay. Here the immuneACCESS table is served through TCRdb, limited to in-frame sequences with V and J called. Missing clones are a known gap in these copies; in checked studies unresolved V genes cover under half, and the rest lacks a known reason. The sample yields just over 350,000 clones; roughly nine tenths were counted once. 2.5% to 3.5% of the sample belongs to the ten largest clones. Source material: PBMCs or T cells enriched from blood (not recorded which). The source is a woman between 25 and 40 years old who had recovered from COVID-19.

The chain recombines TRBV19 with TRBJ2-3; 9 nucleotides align to TRBD2. CDR1 and CDR2 (germline): LNHDA, SQIVND (reference sequence). The J segment lost 2 bases and the V segment lost 6 bases, leaving 9 bases of the junction unmatched. This CDR3 has 16 residues. In nucleotides, the CDR3 is TGTGCCAGTAGACGAGCGGGAGGTCCTATCACAGATACGCAGTATTTT. As protein: CASRRAGGPITDTQYF.

The chain combines TRBV19 with TRBJ1-2; 9 bases map to TRBD1. V trimming: 5 bases; J trimming: 3 bases; junction bases outside the gene matches: 4. The CDR3 sequence is 14 residues long. Germline V gene sequence: CDR1 LNHDA, CDR2 SQIVND (reference sequence). CDR3 sequence: CASSRQGGDYGYTF. CDR3 DNA sequence: TGTGCCAGTAGTCGACAGGGGGGGGACTATGGCTACACCTTC.

This clone was detected a few times. V gene TRBV9 combines with J gene TRBJ1-6, with no clear D. The germline CDR1 and CDR2 sequences are SGDLS and YYNGEE. The CDR3 has 17 amino acids. With 6 bases removed from V and 0 bases from J, the gap between germline ends came to 16 bases. DNA for the CDR3: TGTGCCAGCACCGAGGGCCGCGGCCACTCCTATAATTCACCCCTCCACTTT. Protein sequence: CASTEGRGHSYNSPLHF.

The rearrangement links TRBV28 to TRBJ1-2, with 7 bases matching TRBD1. The CDR3 consists of 20 residues. J lost 4 bases, V lost 2 bases, and 22 bases had no gene match. CDR1 is MDHEN, CDR2 SYDVKM, per germline. The CDR3: CASSLGVELGDRPISYGYTF. The CDR3 DNA follows: TGTGCCAGCAGTTTAGGTGTAGAGCTGGGGGACAGACCGATTAGCTATGGCTACACCTTC.

The chain combines TRBV2 with TRBJ2-3, with D maybe TRBD2 (8 bases). CDR1 SNHLY and CDR2 FYNNEI come from the germline V gene. The CDR3 totals 17 residues. Trimming took off 5 bases at V and 6 bases at J, with 24 bases between the two ends. The CDR3 protein is CASSRTGAGAGPDTQYF. CDR3 nucleotide sequence: TGTGCCAGCAGTCGGACAGGAGCGGGGGCCGGCCCCGATACGCAGTATTTT.

This chain connects TRBV2 to TRBJ1-3; D perhaps matches TRBD1 (5 bases). This CDR3 region has 13 residues. The ends were cut back, 3 bases at V and 8 bases at J, with 11 bases in the middle. The germline V gene encodes CDR1 SNHLY and CDR2 FYNNEI. As DNA, the CDR3 is TGTGCCAGCAGTGAGAACCCGGGGGACACCATATATTTT. Amino acids: CASSENPGDTIYF.

This clone was picked up a small number of times. This chain connects TRBV28 to TRBJ2-7, with D perhaps TRBD1 (5 bases). This CDR3 region has 14 residues. Looked up from germline, CDR1 is MDHEN and CDR2 is SYDVKM. With 5 bases removed from V and 5 bases from J, the gap between germline ends came to 16 bases. The CDR3 loop reads CASSLYQGNHEQYF. The CDR3 DNA reads TGTGCCAGCAGTCTCTACCAGGGTAACCACGAGCAGTACTTC.

This sequence joins TRBV10-1 and TRBJ2-5; D call uncertain. Germline loops: CDR1 WNHNN, CDR2 SYGVQD (reference sequence). The CDR3 covers 14 residues. Trimming shortened V by 2 bases and J by 5 bases, and 12 bases separated the two germline ends. This CDR3 is CASSEGRRGETQYF. DNA for the CDR3: TGCGCCAGCAGTGAGGGCAGAAGAGGCGAGACCCAGTACTTC.

The rearrangement joins TRBV7-3 to TRBJ1-6; unclear D gene. The CDR3 contains 15 residues. Trimming took off 1 base at V and 6 bases at J, with 10 bases between the two ends. CDR1 and CDR2 (germline): SGHTA, FQGTGA. CDR3 loop: CASSLMASGNSPLHF. Written as DNA, the CDR3 is TGTGCCAGCAGCTTAATGGCCAGCGGTAATTCACCCCTCCACTTT.

This clone is a singleton in its sample. The rearrangement links TRBV3-1 (or the pseudogene TRBV3-2) to TRBJ2-7; the D is unclear. CDR3 length: 15 amino acids. The V end lost 0 bases, the J end lost 3 bases, and 12 bases lay between the germline ends. Germline loops: CDR1 LGHDT, CDR2 YNNKEL (reference sequence). The CDR3 region is CASSQDLTAYYEQYF. Written as DNA, the CDR3 is TGTGCCAGCAGCCAAGATCTAACAGCTTACTACGAGCAGTACTTC.

The rearrangement joins TRBV7-9 to TRBJ1-3; D is ambiguous. Germline V gene data show CDR1 as SEHNR and CDR2 as FQNEAQ (reference sequence). The CDR3 is 13 residues long. The V and J ends lost 2 bases and 0 bases respectively, with 2 bases between them. CDR3 sequence (DNA): TGTGCCAGCAGCTTATACTCTGGAAACACCATATATTTT. Translated: CASSLYSGNTIYF.

The J gene is TRBJ2-1, the V gene TRBV20-1; a weak D match, TRBD2 (6 bases). This CDR3 has 15 residues. Germline V gene sequence: CDR1 DFQATT, CDR2 SNEGSKA (reference sequence). V lost 3 bases, J lost 2 bases, and 14 bases lay in between. DNA of the CDR3: TGCAGTGCTAGTTTGTCGGGAGTGGCCTACAATGAGCAGTTCTTC. It yields the protein CSASLSGVAYNEQFF.

The chain is built from TRBV24-1 and TRBJ2-1, with 9 bases matching TRBD2. V trimming: 5 bases; J trimming: 8 bases; junction bases outside the gene matches: 9. The CDR3 consists of 15 residues. The germline gives CDR1 KGHDR, CDR2 SFDVKD. DNA of the CDR3: TGTGCCACCAGTGTTAGCGGGGGCCCTATAGATGAGCAGTTCTTC. Its translation: CATSVSGGPIDEQFF.

This chain joins TRBV6-5 and TRBJ2-1; 9 nucleotides line up with TRBD2. Germline V lookup: CDR1 MNHEY, CDR2 SVGAGI. V was pared by 6 bases and J by 7 bases, with 7 bases of the junction left unmatched. This CDR3 region has 14 residues. The chain's CDR3 is CASSVAGVQNEQFF. DNA for the CDR3: TGTGCCAGCAGCGTAGCGGGAGTGCAGAATGAGCAGTTCTTC.

The chain uses TRBV7-9 and TRBJ2-7; 9 nucleotides match TRBD1. V was clipped by 3 bases and J by 4 bases; unmatched bases: 4. The germline gives CDR1 SEHNR, CDR2 FQNEAQ (reference sequence). The CDR3 is 14 amino acids. The CDR3 DNA is TGTGCCAGCAGCTTTCAGACAGGGGGATACGAGCAGTACTTC. The encoded protein is CASSFQTGGYEQYF.

V and J are TRBV4-1 and TRBJ1-2, with D perhaps matching TRBD1 (5 bases). The CDR3 totals 17 residues. In germline, CDR1 is MGHRA, CDR2 YSYEKL. V lost 0 bases to trimming and J lost 1 base, with 15 bases between them. The CDR3 DNA is TGCGCCAGCAGCCAAGATCGGCGGGGCCTAGTTAACTATGGCTACACCTTC. This codes for CASSQDRRGLVNYGYTF.

The CDR3 sequence is CASSQGLLQGAFF. The CDR3 DNA is TGTGCCAGCAGCCAGGGCTTGTTGCAGGGGGCTTTCTTT. J is TRBJ1-1 and V is TRBV14, with D maybe TRBD1 (6 bases). Germline values: CDR1 SGHDN, CDR2 FVKESK. There are 13 residues in the CDR3. The V and J ends lost 3 bases and 11 bases respectively, with 16 bases between them. The variable domain in full, with the rest retrieved from reference TRBV14 and TRBJ1-1, is EAGVTQFPSHSVIEKGQTVTLRCDPISGHDNLYWYRRVMGKEIKFLLHFVKESKQDESGMPNNRFLAERTGGTYSTLKVQPAELEDSGVYFCASSQGLLQGAFFGQGTRLTVV.

This clone was recorded only once. The chain couples TRBV5-1 to TRBJ2-7, with 8 bases lining up with TRBD1. Germline V lookup: CDR1 SGHRS, CDR2 YFSETQ. The CDR3 covers 16 residues. Germline trimming cut 0 bases from V and 0 bases from J; bases unmatched to any gene: 5. In nucleotides, the CDR3 is TGCGCCAGCAGCTTGGGGACAGGGCAACCCTCCTACGAGCAGTACTTC. Translating gives CASSLGTGQPSYEQYF.

V and J are TRBV19 and TRBJ2-1; 10 positions agree with TRBD1. The CDR3 runs to 14 residues. The germline V gene has CDR1 LNHDA and CDR2 SQIVND (reference sequence). V was pared by 3 bases and J by 8 bases, with 4 bases of the junction left unmatched. The CDR3 reads CASSIGTGDHEQFF. The CDR3 DNA reads as TGTGCCAGTAGTATCGGGACAGGGGACCATGAGCAGTTCTTC.

V usage is TRBV24-1 and J usage is TRBJ2-1; TRBD2 aligns across 14 bases. The CDR3 covers 20 residues. Germline V gene sequence: CDR1 KGHDR, CDR2 SFDVKD. V was clipped by 1 base and J by 7 bases; unmatched bases: 14. CDR3 residues: CATSDLPGTSGSSPGNEQFF. The DNA for the CDR3 is TGTGCCACCAGTGATTTACCGGGGACTAGCGGGAGCTCCCCGGGGAATGAGCAGTTCTTC.

This clone came up a few times. The gene calls are TRBV9 and TRBJ2-2; tentatively, D is TRBD1 (6 bases). The germline CDR1 and CDR2 sequences are SGDLS and YYNGEE. V was trimmed by 3 bases and J by 1 base, leaving 10 bases between them. There are 15 residues in the CDR3. The CDR3 bases are TGTGCCAGCAGCGCAGGGGATAGGAACACCGGGGAGCTGTTTTTT. Translation gives CASSAGDRNTGELFF.

The chain has TRBV5-1 and TRBJ1-1, with D maybe TRBD1 (5 bases). This CDR3 has 13 residues. Germline values: CDR1 SGHRS, CDR2 YFSETQ. Trimming removed 3 bases from V and 4 bases from J, with 10 bases in between. This chain's CDR3 is CASSWGEGTEAFF. DNA for the CDR3: TGCGCCAGCAGCTGGGGGGAAGGCACTGAAGCTTTCTTT.

The table lists this clone with a count of one. The V gene is TRBV6-5, the J gene TRBJ1-1; D possibly corresponds to TRBD1 (5 bases). Germline V gives CDR1 MNHEY, CDR2 SVGAGI. The CDR3 spans 14 residues. Trimming pared 11 bases from V and 2 bases from J, leaving 18 bases between. The CDR3 sequence is CASYRQTINTEAFF. CDR3 DNA: TGTGCCTCCTACCGACAGACCATCAACACTGAAGCTTTCTTT.

This chain joins TRBV5-1 and TRBJ2-5; D is ambiguous. CDR1 is SGHRS, CDR2 YFSETQ, per germline. V shed 2 bases and J shed 0 bases, with 5 bases lying between them. The CDR3 runs to 13 residues. The DNA for the CDR3 is TGCGCCAGCAGCTTCTCGTACCAAGAGACCCAGTACTTC. This gives the protein CASSFSYQETQYF.

This clone was picked up one time. J is TRBJ2-7 and V is TRBV5-1, with 7 bases matching TRBD1. The CDR3 extends over 14 amino acids. CDR1 and CDR2 (germline): SGHRS, YFSETQ. Trimming cost V 4 bases and J 1 base; bases outside gene matches: 5. CDR3 loop: CASSRGPSSYEQYF. The CDR3 DNA sequence: TGCGCCAGCAGCAGGGGGCCCTCATCCTACGAGCAGTACTTC.

CDR3 in DNA: TGCGCCAGCAGCCTTGGATCCACCGGGACTAGCGATGAGCAGTTCTTC. Its translation: CASSLGSTGTSDEQFF. The chain joins TRBV5-1 to TRBJ2-1, with TRBD2 matching over 10 bases. Germline V CDR1 and CDR2: SGHRS, YFSETQ. The trim removed 4 bases at V and 8 bases at J, leaving 12 bases unmatched. The CDR3 covers 16 residues.